A single count supports the clone carrying this T cell receptor (beta chain). Its antigen is not known. This sample is drawn from a study of CD8+ T cells in alopecia areata. Treatment reported: oral pan-JAK inhibitor, 5-10 mg twice daily. Both CD4+ and CD8+ T cells were separated by sorting PBMCs. After removal of 3 bases from V and 2 bases from J, the junction contained 1 base not matched to a gene. The CDR3 spans 14 residues. Germline V gene data show CDR1 as ENHRY and CDR2 as SYGVKD. Study-wide results and limits: Patients shared TCRs less clearly than mice did, possibly owing to HLA.

Investigators isolated RNA and reverse transcribed it into cDNA to act as the sequencing template. Profiled with immunoSEQ multiplex PCR; TCRdb holds only in-frame clones, not every one. The table lists 95,000 to 100,000 clones, under 70% of them singletons. The chain couples TRBV10-3 to TRBJ2-5; 9 nucleotides line up with TRBD2. The material was CD8+ T cells sorted from blood, obtained at week 4, from a patient treated with tofacitinib. The receptor was derived from a human donor with alopecia areata. CDR3 sequence reads: CAISEAGGQETQYF. CDR3 DNA sequence: TGTGCCATCAGTGAAGCGGGGGGACAAGAGACCCAGTACTTC.